These 18 T cell receptor beta chains originate from one sample sequenced in a study of T-cell reconstitution after alpha-beta-depleted transplantation in children. Library preparation (for TCRbeta) was performed with unique molecular identifiers. One entry per CDR3 protein results from TCRdb running MiXCR on the PCR reads. The sample consists of hundreds of thousands of distinct CDR3 sequences, around a sixth of them appearing once. The sample was PBMCs from the stem cell graft donor, taken from the stem cell graft. The receptors shown here come from a human donor who donated a stem cell graft to a child with acute myeloid leukemia.

This clonotype was found a few times. The genes are TRBV9 and TRBJ1-6; 11 bases are a match to TRBD1. J was trimmed by 8 bases and V by 4 bases; bases with no gene match: 8. CDR3 length: 16 amino acids. CDR1 is SGDLS, CDR2 YYNGEE, per germline. The chain's CDR3 is CASSSRTGGLDSPLHF. The CDR3 DNA is TGTGCCAGCAGCTCTCGGACAGGGGGCTTGGATTCACCCCTCCACTTT.

This clonotype was seen repeatedly, ten times or more. The rearrangement joins TRBV7-2 to TRBJ2-1; D is ambiguous. V lost 1 base to trimming and J lost 9 bases, with 13 bases between them. This CDR3 contains 14 residues. Germline-derived CDR1 and CDR2 are SGHTA and FQGNSA. The CDR3 coding sequence is TGTGCCAGCAGCTTAGGGTCCAGAACATCTGAGCAGTTCTTC. Translating gives CASSLGSRTSEQFF.

This clonotype showed up just a few times. The chain uses TRBV10-3 and TRBJ1-5, with TRBD1 identical over 8 bases. Germline assignment: CDR1 ENHRY and CDR2 SYGVKD. The CDR3 spans 15 residues. V was clipped by 2 bases and J by 7 bases; unmatched bases: 7. CDR3 coding DNA: TGTGCCATCAGTGAGGCACAGGGGGTTGAACAGCCCCAGCATTTT. Translation gives CAISEAQGVEQPQHF.

For this clonotype: A much bigger clone sits one base away, suggesting this may be a read error. This sequence joins TRBV12-3 or TRBV12-4 and TRBJ1-2; D gene ambiguous. This CDR3 region has 11 residues. The V and J ends lost 4 bases and 8 bases respectively, with 8 bases between them. The CDR3 here is CASSWTLGYTF. The CDR3 bases are TGTGCCAGCAGTTGGACCCTCGGCTACACCTTC.

This clonotype was seen only a few times. The V call is TRBV6-5, the J call TRBJ1-1, with D uncertain. The CDR3 covers 15 residues. V lost 5 bases and J lost 0, with 13 bases in between. CDR1 MNHEY and CDR2 SVGAGI come from the germline V gene. CDR3 bases: TGTGCCAGCAGTACCCAGAGCTCGATGAACACTGAAGCTTTCTTT. It yields the protein CASSTQSSMNTEAFF.

The V gene is TRBV28, the J gene TRBJ2-5; TRBD2 aligns across 7 bases. There are 13 residues in the CDR3. The germline gives CDR1 MDHEN, CDR2 SYDVKM. The trim removed 6 bases at V and 5 bases at J, leaving 6 bases unmatched. The CDR3 loop reads CASREAGRETQYF. The CDR3 coding sequence is TGTGCCAGCAGGGAAGCGGGGCGGGAGACCCAGTACTTC.

This clonotype has ten or more counts. This chain links TRBV20-1 with TRBJ2-3; 8 nucleotides match TRBD2. This CDR3 has 13 residues. Germline V gene lookup returns CDR1 DFQATT and CDR2 SNEGSKA (reference sequence). V gave up 5 bases and J gave up 3 bases; unmatched junction bases: 4. In DNA, the CDR3 is TGCAGTGCTTATAGCGGGGAGACAGATACGCAGTATTTT. This gives the protein CSAYSGETDTQYF.

This clonotype was counted ten times or more. This sequence joins TRBV5-5 and TRBJ1-6; D unclear. The ends were cut back, 1 base at V and 8 bases at J, with 13 bases in the middle. CDR1 is SGHKS, CDR2 YYEKEE, per germline (reference sequence). This CDR3 is built from 15 residues. CDR3 protein: CASSLTDDSYSPLHF. CDR3 DNA: TGTGCCAGCAGCTTGACAGATGACTCTTATTCACCCCTCCACTTT.

The chain employs TRBV12-3 or TRBV12-4 and TRBJ2-3; tentative D call: TRBD1 (6 bases). Deletions cut 6 bases from V and 1 base from J, with 17 bases between. The CDR3 sequence is 16 residues long. CDR3 loop: CASRRTAPLGTDTQYF. The CDR3 coding sequence is TGTGCCAGCAGGAGGACAGCGCCCCTCGGCACAGATACGCAGTATTTT.

The rearrangement uses TRBV3-1 and TRBJ2-3; the match to TRBD1 covers 10 bases. This CDR3 is built from 13 residues. Trimming at V came to 1 base and at J to 15 bases, leaving 7 bases not matched to a gene. The V gene's germline CDR1 is LGHDT and CDR2 YNNKEL (reference sequence). The CDR3 DNA reads as TGTGCCAGCAGCCAAGGGGACAGGGGAGTGGGATATTTT. Encoded protein: CASSQGDRGVGYF.

In DNA form, the CDR3 reads TGTGCCAGCAGCTCAATCGGGACAGGGTTCGTCCAAGGGGTCCCCTCCTACGAGCAGTACTTC. It encodes CASSSIGTGFVQGVPSYEQYF. The genes are TRBV6-2 or TRBV6-3 and TRBJ2-7; TRBD1 aligns across 9 bases. This CDR3 has 21 residues. Germline V gene lookup returns CDR1 MNHEY and CDR2 SVGEGT. The ends lost 6 bases at V and 0 bases at J; junction bases unmatched: 24.

This clonotype was detected only a few times. This rearrangement joins TRBV12-3 or TRBV12-4 to TRBJ2-5, with TRBD2 matching over 11 bases. With V trimmed by 7 bases and J by 2 bases, 6 bases remained unmatched. The CDR3 loop spans 15 amino acids. CDR3 residues: CASMGASGGQETQYF. CDR3 nucleotide sequence: TGTGCCAGCATGGGGGCTAGCGGGGGGCAAGAGACCCAGTACTTC.

This clonotype came up many times. This chain links TRBV27 with TRBJ2-7; D is uncertain. This CDR3 comprises 14 residues. Trimming removed 3 bases at V and 2 bases at J, with 11 bases between. Germline CDR1 is MNHEY and CDR2 is SMNVEV (reference sequence). CDR3 sequence reads: CASSFSLGTYEQYF. In DNA form, the CDR3 reads TGTGCCAGCAGTTTCTCCCTAGGGACCTACGAGCAGTACTTC.

The sample holds many counts of this clonotype. The chain employs TRBV20-1 and TRBJ2-5; 11 positions agree with TRBD2. The V gene's germline CDR1 is DFQATT and CDR2 SNEGSKA (reference sequence). With V trimmed by 6 bases and J by 1 base, 13 bases remained unmatched. This CDR3 comprises 17 residues. CDR3 residues: CSATPSGGLLTQETQYF. The CDR3 DNA follows: TGCAGTGCCACGCCTAGCGGGGGGCTATTAACCCAAGAGACCCAGTACTTC.

This clonotype was seen ten or more times. This chain links TRBV29-1 with TRBJ2-3; D gene uncertain. Deletions cut 4 bases from V and 1 base from J, with 12 bases between. CDR3 size: 14 residues. The germline V gene encodes CDR1 SQVTM and CDR2 ANQGSEA. The CDR3 DNA follows: TGCAGCGTTGTGAGGCAGGTCCGCACAGATACGCAGTATTTT. Amino acid sequence: CSVVRQVRTDTQYF.

This clonotype was picked up many times. V gene TRBV6-1 combines with J gene TRBJ2-2, with TRBD2 identical over 9 bases. The CDR3 has 15 amino acids. CDR1 MNHNS and CDR2 SASEGT come from the germline V gene. V was pared by 6 bases and J by 5 bases, with 7 bases of the junction left unmatched. CDR3 sequence reads: CASRRLADRTGELFF. The DNA for the CDR3 is TGTGCCAGCAGACGACTAGCGGACCGGACCGGGGAGCTGTTTTTT.

This chain uses TRBV4-1 with TRBJ1-3; no firm D call. The germline V gene has CDR1 MGHRA and CDR2 YSYEKL. The CDR3 covers 16 residues. The V and J ends lost 3 bases and 0 bases respectively, with 12 bases between them. This CDR3 is CASSQKDLFSGNTIYF. In DNA form, the CDR3 reads TGCGCCAGCAGCCAGAAGGACCTATTCTCTGGAAACACCATATATTTT.

This clonotype was detected only a few times. This chain links TRBV7-2 with TRBJ1-1, with D unresolved. The CDR3 is 14 residues long. Germline V gene lookup returns CDR1 SGHTA and CDR2 FQGNSA. V was shortened by 4 bases and J by 8 bases, with 17 bases between the two germline ends. This CDR3 is CASSSGRINSEAFF. CDR3 in DNA: TGTGCCAGCAGCTCGGGCCGCATAAACTCCGAAGCTTTCTTT.